This is a list of T cell receptor beta chains from one sample in a study of OX40 agonist ivuxolimab in advanced cancers. Produced via immunoSEQ multiplex PCR; TCRdb's table is partial and in-frame only. The table lists around 14,000 clones, more than 75% of them singletons. The sequencing here drew on CD4+ or CD8+ T cells sorted from blood, taken in a trial of the OX40 agonist ivuxolimab. The origin of the receptors is an adult with an advanced solid tumor such as melanoma, head and neck, liver or kidney cancer. Each CDR3 is given with its conserved first and last residue. Each record gives: V gene, clone size, D gene, J gene, CDR3 length, CDR3 DNA, CDR3 protein. D genes are given only for firm matches. The listing skips clone size in some rows; elsewhere it reads once, few, many or a size class.

V gene: TRBV11-1; clone size: -; D gene: -; J gene: TRBJ2-7; CDR3 length: 14; CDR3 DNA: TGTGCCAGCAGCTCCCCCGGGACCGCTTACGAGCAGTACTTC; CDR3 protein: CASSSPGTAYEQYF
V gene: TRBV7-3; clone size: once; D gene: -; J gene: TRBJ2-7; CDR3 length: 15; CDR3 DNA: TGTGCCAGCAGCTTAACTGGTCTTTCATCCTACGAGCAGTACTTC; CDR3 protein: CASSLTGLSSYEQYF
V gene: TRBV5-1; clone size: -; D gene: -; J gene: TRBJ1-1; CDR3 length: 14; CDR3 DNA: TGCGCCAGCAGCTTGGTCTTCCTGAACACTGAAGCTTTCTTT; CDR3 protein: CASSLVFLNTEAFF
V gene: TRBV4-2; clone size: -; D gene: -; J gene: TRBJ2-7; CDR3 length: 16; CDR3 DNA: TGTGCCAGCAGCCATCCTTTTACGGGGGCGAGGAAGGAGCAGTACTTC; CDR3 protein: CASSHPFTGARKEQYF
V gene: TRBV13; clone size: -; D gene: -; J gene: TRBJ1-3; CDR3 length: 17; CDR3 DNA: TGTGCCAGCAGCTTAGGCGCGGGACAACTCTCTGGAAACACCATATATTTT; CDR3 protein: CASSLGAGQLSGNTIYF
V gene: TRBV11-1; clone size: -; D gene: -; J gene: TRBJ2-3; CDR3 length: 12; CDR3 DNA: TGTGCCAGCAGCTTAGTTAGTGATACGCAGTATTTT; CDR3 protein: CASSLVSDTQYF
V gene: TRBV5-6; clone size: -; D gene: TRBD1; J gene: TRBJ1-2; CDR3 length: 15; CDR3 DNA: TGTGCCAGCAGCATGGGACAGGGAGGGAAGGATGGCTACACCTTC; CDR3 protein: CASSMGQGGKDGYTF
V gene: TRBV4-1; clone size: -; D gene: -; J gene: TRBJ2-7; CDR3 length: 13; CDR3 DNA: TGCGCCAGCAGCCAGAAACAGGCTCGCGAGCAGTACTTC; CDR3 protein: CASSQKQAREQYF
V gene: TRBV4-3; clone size: few; D gene: -; J gene: TRBJ2-1; CDR3 length: 14; CDR3 DNA: TGCGCCAGCAGCCGTAGCGGAAACTACAATGAGCAGTTCTTC; CDR3 protein: CASSRSGNYNEQFF
V gene: TRBV7-9; clone size: -; D gene: TRBD1; J gene: TRBJ1-4; CDR3 length: 14; CDR3 DNA: TGTGCCAGCAGCTCAGACAGGGGAGGGGAAAAACTGTTTTTT; CDR3 protein: CASSSDRGGEKLFF
V gene: TRBV6-5; clone size: -; D gene: -; J gene: TRBJ2-5; CDR3 length: 13; CDR3 DNA: TGTGCCAGCAGTTATGACCAAGCGAAGACCCAGTACTTC; CDR3 protein: CASSYDQAKTQYF
V gene: TRBV5-6; clone size: -; D gene: -; J gene: TRBJ2-6; CDR3 length: 14; CDR3 DNA: TGTGCCAGCAGCTCGGCTTCCGGGGCCAACGTCCTGACTTTC; CDR3 protein: CASSSASGANVLTF
V gene: TRBV7-2; clone size: -; D gene: -; J gene: TRBJ1-1; CDR3 length: 14; CDR3 DNA: TGTGCCAGCAGCCGGGAGAGGAGGAGGACTGAAGCTTTCTTT; CDR3 protein: CASSRERRRTEAFF
V gene: TRBV4-2; clone size: -; D gene: -; J gene: TRBJ2-7; CDR3 length: 16; CDR3 DNA: TGTGCCAGCAGCCAAGCTCAGGCTAGCAGGTACTACGAGCAGTACTTC; CDR3 protein: CASSQAQASRYYEQYF
V gene: TRBV7-8; clone size: -; D gene: -; J gene: TRBJ1-1; CDR3 length: 15; CDR3 DNA: TGTGCCAGCAGCTTAGTGACAGCCATGAACACTGAAGCTTTCTTT; CDR3 protein: CASSLVTAMNTEAFF
V gene: TRBV28; clone size: -; D gene: -; J gene: TRBJ1-5; CDR3 length: 12; CDR3 DNA: TGTGCCAGCAGTTTGGGTAGTCAGCCCCAGCATTTT; CDR3 protein: CASSLGSQPQHF
V gene: TRBV10-2; clone size: -; D gene: TRBD1; J gene: TRBJ2-7; CDR3 length: 14; CDR3 DNA: TGCGCCAGCAGTGTCGGCGGGACAGGTGACGAGCAGTACTTC; CDR3 protein: CASSVGGTGDEQYF
V gene: TRBV6-5; clone size: -; D gene: -; J gene: TRBJ2-4; CDR3 length: 14; CDR3 DNA: TGTGCCAGCAGCGACGGGACAACCAAAAACATTCAGTACTTC; CDR3 protein: CASSDGTTKNIQYF
V gene: TRBV4-3; clone size: -; D gene: TRBD1; J gene: TRBJ1-6; CDR3 length: 16; CDR3 DNA: TGCGCCAGCAGCCAAGTTAGACAGGGGGCAAGATCACCCCTCCACTTT; CDR3 protein: CASSQVRQGARSPLHF
V gene: TRBV27; clone size: -; D gene: -; J gene: TRBJ2-5; CDR3 length: 14; CDR3 DNA: TGTGCCAGCAGTTTAAGGGGCGATGTGTGGACCCAGTACTTC; CDR3 protein: CASSLRGDVWTQYF
V gene: TRBV6-5; clone size: -; D gene: TRBD1; J gene: TRBJ2-2; CDR3 length: 15; CDR3 DNA: TGTGCCAGCAGTTTCGGGACAGGGGCACCCGGGGAGCTGTTTTTT; CDR3 protein: CASSFGTGAPGELFF
V gene: TRBV29-1; clone size: -; D gene: -; J gene: TRBJ1-2; CDR3 length: 12; CDR3 DNA: TGCAGCGTTGAAGGTTTCGGCTATGGCTACACCTTC; CDR3 protein: CSVEGFGYGYTF
V gene: TRBV11-2; clone size: -; D gene: -; J gene: TRBJ2-7; CDR3 length: 12; CDR3 DNA: TGTGCCAGCAGCTCCTCGGGATACGAGCAGTACTTC; CDR3 protein: CASSSSGYEQYF
V gene: TRBV18; clone size: -; D gene: -; J gene: TRBJ2-7; CDR3 length: 15; CDR3 DNA: TGTGCCAGCTCCCGAAGGGACGAAGCGCACTACGAGCAGTACTTC; CDR3 protein: CASSRRDEAHYEQYF
V gene: TRBV30; clone size: -; D gene: -; J gene: TRBJ2-7; CDR3 length: 14; CDR3 DNA: TGTGCCTGGAGCCGGGACGGGGCGCCCTACGAGCAGTACTTC; CDR3 protein: CAWSRDGAPYEQYF
V gene: TRBV9; clone size: -; D gene: TRBD1; J gene: TRBJ1-2; CDR3 length: 15; CDR3 DNA: TGTGCCAGCAGCTTAGGACAGGACCCTAACTATGGCTACACCTTC; CDR3 protein: CASSLGQDPNYGYTF
V gene: TRBV6-5; clone size: -; D gene: -; J gene: TRBJ2-1; CDR3 length: 11; CDR3 DNA: TGTGCCAGCAGTTATAGGAATGAGCAGTTCTTC; CDR3 protein: CASSYRNEQFF
V gene: TRBV7-6; clone size: once; D gene: -; J gene: TRBJ2-7; CDR3 length: 13; CDR3 DNA: TGTGCCAGCAGCCCCCGGGACACTTACGAGCAGTACTTC; CDR3 protein: CASSPRDTYEQYF
V gene: TRBV7-3; clone size: -; D gene: TRBD2; J gene: TRBJ2-1; CDR3 length: 17; CDR3 DNA: TGTGCCAGCAGCTTAAAAGGACCCACTAGCGGGCACAATGAGCAGTTCTTC; CDR3 protein: CASSLKGPTSGHNEQFF
V gene: TRBV19; clone size: -; D gene: -; J gene: TRBJ1-2; CDR3 length: 14; CDR3 DNA: TGTGCCAGTAGCCTGTCGGGGGGGGCTTATGGCTACACCTTC; CDR3 protein: CASSLSGGAYGYTF
V gene: TRBV11-1; clone size: -; D gene: TRBD2; J gene: TRBJ2-3; CDR3 length: 18; CDR3 DNA: TGTGCCAGCAGCTTGGAAGGGGTGAGACTAGCGGGAGAAGATACGCAGTATTTT; CDR3 protein: CASSLEGVRLAGEDTQYF
V gene: TRBV4-3; clone size: -; D gene: -; J gene: TRBJ2-2; CDR3 length: 16; CDR3 DNA: TGCGCCAGCAGCCAAAACCGGGACACTTACACCGGGGAGCTGTTTTTT; CDR3 protein: CASSQNRDTYTGELFF
V gene: TRBV4-2; clone size: -; D gene: -; J gene: TRBJ2-1; CDR3 length: 13; CDR3 DNA: TGTGCCAGCAGCTTATCCGGGAACAATGAGCAGTTCTTC; CDR3 protein: CASSLSGNNEQFF
V gene: TRBV7-9; clone size: few; D gene: -; J gene: TRBJ2-7; CDR3 length: 14; CDR3 DNA: TGTGCCAGCAGGTCGACAGGTTCCTCCTACGAGCAGTACTTC; CDR3 protein: CASRSTGSSYEQYF
V gene: TRBV27; clone size: -; D gene: -; J gene: TRBJ2-3; CDR3 length: 15; CDR3 DNA: TGTGCCAGCTCCCTGGACCCAGAAGTTCCAGATACGCAGTATTTT; CDR3 protein: CASSLDPEVPDTQYF
V gene: TRBV27; clone size: -; D gene: -; J gene: TRBJ2-5; CDR3 length: 16; CDR3 DNA: TGTGCCAGCAGTCCACTGGTCGACAGGAAACAAGAGACCCAGTACTTC; CDR3 protein: CASSPLVDRKQETQYF
V gene: TRBV7-6; clone size: -; D gene: TRBD2; J gene: TRBJ2-3; CDR3 length: 14; CDR3 DNA: TGTGCCAGCAGCTGGACGGGGGGACGAGATACGCAGTATTTT; CDR3 protein: CASSWTGGRDTQYF
V gene: TRBV9; clone size: -; D gene: TRBD1; J gene: TRBJ2-1; CDR3 length: 17; CDR3 DNA: TGTGCCAGCAGCGTATGGGGTGGGACAGGGTGGAAGGATGAGCAGTTCTTC; CDR3 protein: CASSVWGGTGWKDEQFF
V gene: TRBV5-8; clone size: -; D gene: TRBD1; J gene: TRBJ1-2; CDR3 length: 14; CDR3 DNA: TGTGCCAGCAGCTTCAGGGGGCCTAACTATGGCTACACCTTC; CDR3 protein: CASSFRGPNYGYTF
V gene: TRBV27; clone size: -; D gene: -; J gene: TRBJ1-5; CDR3 length: 14; CDR3 DNA: TGTGCCAGCAGTTTATTAACGGGAGGACAGCCCCAGCATTTT; CDR3 protein: CASSLLTGGQPQHF
V gene: TRBV5-6; clone size: -; D gene: -; J gene: TRBJ2-4; CDR3 length: 16; CDR3 DNA: TGTGCCAGCAGCTTGGAAGGGGCCTTAGCCAAAAACATTCAGTACTTC; CDR3 protein: CASSLEGALAKNIQYF